This TCR beta chain comes out of a study of T cell responses to AZD1222 COVID-19 vaccine. For the study at large: Analyses pooled second doses at about 4 or about 12 weeks. Overall study results and limits: Reportedly, close to half of spike-specific TCRs are directed against unmutated variant regions.

This CDR3 has 15 residues. Germline V gene data show CDR1 as LGHNA and CDR2 as YSLEER. The ends were cut back, 10 bases at V and 0 bases at J, with 16 bases in the middle. Only a few counts were recorded for this clone. Its matching antigen is unknown. Given a far larger clone just one base away, this is likely a sequencing read error. The method was immunoSEQ multiplex PCR; TCRdb's version includes in-frame clones alone and lacks a portion of them. The table lists approximately 67,000 clones, roughly 80% of them singletons. This chain links TRBV4-3 with TRBJ1-5; D might be TRBD1 (5 bases). This sequence originates from an adult in good health. The material was peripheral blood, obtained on day 0 of AZD1222 vaccination. CDR3 loop: CATRRDRRSNQPQHF. The CDR3 coding sequence is TGCGCCACCAGACGGGACCGTCGTAGCAATCAGCCCCAGCATTTT.